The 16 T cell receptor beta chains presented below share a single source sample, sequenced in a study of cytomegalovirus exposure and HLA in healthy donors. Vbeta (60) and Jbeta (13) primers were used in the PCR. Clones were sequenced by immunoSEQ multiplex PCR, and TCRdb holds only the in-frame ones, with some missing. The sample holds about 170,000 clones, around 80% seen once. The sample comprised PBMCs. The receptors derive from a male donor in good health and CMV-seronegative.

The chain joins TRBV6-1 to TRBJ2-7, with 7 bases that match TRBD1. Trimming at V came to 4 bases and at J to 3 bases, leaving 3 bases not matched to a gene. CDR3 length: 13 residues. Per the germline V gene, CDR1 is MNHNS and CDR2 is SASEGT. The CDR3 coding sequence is TGTGCCAGCAGTGTGGGACAGATCTACGAGCAGTACTTC. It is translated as CASSVGQIYEQYF.

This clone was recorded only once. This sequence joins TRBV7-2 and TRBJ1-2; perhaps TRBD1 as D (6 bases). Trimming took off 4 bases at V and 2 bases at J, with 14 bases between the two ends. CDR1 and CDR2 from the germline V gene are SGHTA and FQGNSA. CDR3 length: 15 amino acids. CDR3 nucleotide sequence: TGTGCCAGCAGCTCTAGCGGGGGGCGCAACTATGGCTACACCTTC. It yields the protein CASSSSGGRNYGYTF.

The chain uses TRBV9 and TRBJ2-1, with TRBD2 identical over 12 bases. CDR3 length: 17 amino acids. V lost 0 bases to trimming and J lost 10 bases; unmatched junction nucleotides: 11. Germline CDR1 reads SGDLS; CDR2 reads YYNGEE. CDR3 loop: CASSVDPSGGALSEQFF. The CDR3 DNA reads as TGTGCCAGCAGCGTAGACCCTAGCGGGGGGGCCTTATCCGAGCAGTTCTTC. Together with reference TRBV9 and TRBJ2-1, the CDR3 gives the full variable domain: DSGVTQTPKHLITATGQRVTLRCSPRSGDLSVYWYQQSLDQGLQFLIQYYNGEERAKGNILERFSAQQFPDLHSELNLSSLELGDSALYFCASSVDPSGGALSEQFFGPGTRLTVL.

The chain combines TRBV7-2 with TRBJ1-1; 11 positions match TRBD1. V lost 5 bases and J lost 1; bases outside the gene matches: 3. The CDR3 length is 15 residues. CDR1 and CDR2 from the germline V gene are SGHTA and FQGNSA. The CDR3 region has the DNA TGTGCCAGCAGCCCCGGGACAGGGGGGAACACTGAAGCTTTCTTT. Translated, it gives CASSPGTGGNTEAFF.

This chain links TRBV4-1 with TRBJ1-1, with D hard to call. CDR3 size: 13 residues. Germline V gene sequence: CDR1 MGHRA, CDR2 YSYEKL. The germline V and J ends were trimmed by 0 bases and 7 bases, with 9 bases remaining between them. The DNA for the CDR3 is TGCGCCAGCAGCCAAGACCGGAGGATTGAAGCTTTCTTT. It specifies CASSQDRRIEAFF.

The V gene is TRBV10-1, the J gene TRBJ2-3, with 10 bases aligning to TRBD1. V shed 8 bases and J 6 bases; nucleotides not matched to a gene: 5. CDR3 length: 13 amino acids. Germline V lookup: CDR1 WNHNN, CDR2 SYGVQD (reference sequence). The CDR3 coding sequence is TGCGCCAGCCAAGAGACAGGGGGCGATACGCAGTATTTT. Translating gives CASQETGGDTQYF.

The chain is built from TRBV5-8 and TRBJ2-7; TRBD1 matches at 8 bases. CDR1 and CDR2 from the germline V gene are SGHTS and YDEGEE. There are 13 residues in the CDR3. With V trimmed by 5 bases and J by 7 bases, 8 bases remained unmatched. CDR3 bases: TGTGCCAGCAGACCACAGGGGGTGCAGGAGCAGTACTTC. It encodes CASRPQGVQEQYF.

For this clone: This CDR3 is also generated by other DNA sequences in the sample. CDR3 in DNA: TGTGCCAGCTCACCAGGACAGGGGCATCAGCCCCAGCATTTT. It is translated as CASSPGQGHQPQHF. The chain employs TRBV18 and TRBJ1-5, with TRBD1 matching 9 bases. V gave up 2 bases and J gave up 5 bases; unmatched junction bases: 1. This CDR3 is 14 amino acids long. Germline assignment: CDR1 KGHSH and CDR2 LQKENI.

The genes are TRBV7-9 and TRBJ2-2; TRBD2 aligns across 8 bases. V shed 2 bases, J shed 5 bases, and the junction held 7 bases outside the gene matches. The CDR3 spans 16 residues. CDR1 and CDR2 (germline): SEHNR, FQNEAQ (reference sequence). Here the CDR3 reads CASSLSTAGVTGELFF. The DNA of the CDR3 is TGTGCCAGCAGCTTAAGTACAGCGGGGGTTACCGGGGAGCTGTTTTTT.

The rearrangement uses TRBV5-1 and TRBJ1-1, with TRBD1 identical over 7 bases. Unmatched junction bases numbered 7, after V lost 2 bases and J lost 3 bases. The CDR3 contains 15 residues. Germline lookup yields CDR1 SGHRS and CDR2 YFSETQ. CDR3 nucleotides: TGCGCCAGCAGCTTAAACAGGCAGGGGGACACTGAAGCTTTCTTT. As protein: CASSLNRQGDTEAFF.

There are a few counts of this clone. The CDR3 reads CASRPTGTQETQYF. CDR3 DNA sequence: TGTGCCAGCAGGCCTACCGGGACTCAAGAGACCCAGTACTTC. The rearrangement joins TRBV6-1 to TRBJ2-5, with D maybe TRBD2 (6 bases). This CDR3 contains 14 residues. V dropped 6 bases and J dropped 2 bases, with 13 bases sitting between them. CDR1 is MNHNS, CDR2 SASEGT, per germline.

The CDR3 sequence is CASSSRTGAQPQHF. CDR3 in DNA: TGTGCCAGTAGTTCGCGGACAGGGGCTCAGCCCCAGCATTTT. V and J are TRBV19 and TRBJ1-5; TRBD1 agrees at 9 bases. CDR1 is LNHDA, CDR2 SQIVND, per germline (reference sequence). The V segment lost 5 bases and the J segment 6 bases; nucleotides outside the gene matches: 5. The CDR3 has 14 amino acids.

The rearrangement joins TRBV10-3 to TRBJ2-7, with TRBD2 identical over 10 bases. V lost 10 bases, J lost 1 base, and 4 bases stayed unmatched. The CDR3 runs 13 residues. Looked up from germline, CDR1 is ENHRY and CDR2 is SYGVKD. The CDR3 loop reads CASSGGGSYEQYF. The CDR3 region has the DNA TGTGCCAGCAGCGGGGGGGGTTCCTACGAGCAGTACTTC.

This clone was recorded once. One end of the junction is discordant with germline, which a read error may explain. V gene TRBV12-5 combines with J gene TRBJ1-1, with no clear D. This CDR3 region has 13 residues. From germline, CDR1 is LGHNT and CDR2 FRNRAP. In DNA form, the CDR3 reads TGTGCTAGTGGTTTAGACACGAACGCTGAAGCTTTCTTT. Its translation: CASGLDTNAEAFF.

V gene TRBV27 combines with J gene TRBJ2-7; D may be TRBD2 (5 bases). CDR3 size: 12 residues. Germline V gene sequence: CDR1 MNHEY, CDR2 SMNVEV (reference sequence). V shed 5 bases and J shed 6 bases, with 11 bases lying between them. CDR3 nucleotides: TGTGCCAGCAGTCCTGGGAGTCGCGAGCAGTACTTC. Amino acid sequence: CASSPGSREQYF.

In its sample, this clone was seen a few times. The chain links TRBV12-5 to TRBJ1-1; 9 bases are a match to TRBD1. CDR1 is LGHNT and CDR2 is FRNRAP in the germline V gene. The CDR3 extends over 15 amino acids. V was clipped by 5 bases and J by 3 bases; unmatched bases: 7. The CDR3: CASGLNTGGHTEAFF. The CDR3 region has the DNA TGTGCTAGTGGTCTGAACACAGGGGGCCACACTGAAGCTTTCTTT.